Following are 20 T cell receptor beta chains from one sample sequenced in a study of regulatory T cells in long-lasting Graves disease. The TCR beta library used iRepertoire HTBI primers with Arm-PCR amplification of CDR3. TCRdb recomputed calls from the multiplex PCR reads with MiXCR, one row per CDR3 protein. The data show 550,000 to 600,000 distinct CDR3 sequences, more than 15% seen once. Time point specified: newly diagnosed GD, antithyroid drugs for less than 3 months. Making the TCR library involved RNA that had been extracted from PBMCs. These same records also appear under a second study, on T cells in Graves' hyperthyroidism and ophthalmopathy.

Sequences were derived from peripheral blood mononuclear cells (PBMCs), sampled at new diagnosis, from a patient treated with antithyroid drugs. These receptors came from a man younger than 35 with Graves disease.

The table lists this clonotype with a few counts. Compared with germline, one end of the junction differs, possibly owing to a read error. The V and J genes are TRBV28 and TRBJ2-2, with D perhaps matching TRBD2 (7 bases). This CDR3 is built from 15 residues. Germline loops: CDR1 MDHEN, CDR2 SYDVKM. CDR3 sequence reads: CASRGFSGGTRELFF. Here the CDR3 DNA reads TGTGCCAGCAGGGGGTTTTCGGGGGGCACCAGGGAGCTGTTTTTT.

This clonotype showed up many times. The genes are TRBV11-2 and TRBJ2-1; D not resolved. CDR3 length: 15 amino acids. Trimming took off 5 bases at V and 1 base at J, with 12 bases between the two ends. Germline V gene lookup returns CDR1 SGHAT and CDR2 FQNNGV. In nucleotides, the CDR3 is TGTGCCAGCAGCCCGACGAGCCTTTCCTACAATGAGCAGTTCTTC. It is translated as CASSPTSLSYNEQFF.

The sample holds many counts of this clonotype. The CDR3 sequence is CASSVGINEQFF. The CDR3 coding sequence is TGTGCCAGTAGTGTAGGGATCAATGAGCAGTTCTTC. The chain has TRBV6-2 or TRBV6-3 and TRBJ2-1, with no clear D. CDR1 is MNHEY and CDR2 is SVGEGT in the germline V gene. Trimming removed 9 bases from V and 6 bases from J, with 12 bases in between. The CDR3 covers 12 residues.

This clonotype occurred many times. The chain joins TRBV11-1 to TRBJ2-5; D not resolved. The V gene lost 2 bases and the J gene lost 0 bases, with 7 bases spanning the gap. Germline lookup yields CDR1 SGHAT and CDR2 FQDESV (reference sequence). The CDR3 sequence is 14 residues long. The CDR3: CASSLYSYQETQYF. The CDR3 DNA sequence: TGTGCCAGCAGCTTATATTCGTACCAAGAGACCCAGTACTTC.

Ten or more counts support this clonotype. CDR3 nucleotides: TGTGCCACCAAGCTTTTGTCTGGCACGGATGAGCAGTTCTTC. Translation: CATKLLSGTDEQFF. The V call is TRBV7-8, the J call TRBJ2-1; D not resolved. Trimming took off 10 bases at V and 8 bases at J, with 21 bases between the two ends. The CDR3 is made up of 14 amino acids. Germline V gene lookup returns CDR1 SGHVS and CDR2 FQNEAQ. The full variable domain, completed using reference TRBV7-8 and TRBJ2-1, is GAGVSQSPRYKVAKRGQDVALRCDPISGHVSLFWYQQALGQGPEFLTYFQNEAQLDKSGLPSDRFFAERPEGSVSTLKIQRTQQEDSAVYLCATKLLSGTDEQFFGPGTRLTVL.

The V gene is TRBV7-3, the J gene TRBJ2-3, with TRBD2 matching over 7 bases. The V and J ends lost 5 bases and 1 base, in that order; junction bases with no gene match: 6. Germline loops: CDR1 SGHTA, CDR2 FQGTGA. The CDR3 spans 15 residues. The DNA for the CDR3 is TGTGCCAGCAGCCTGGGGGGGACTGGCACAGATACGCAGTATTTT. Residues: CASSLGGTGTDTQYF.

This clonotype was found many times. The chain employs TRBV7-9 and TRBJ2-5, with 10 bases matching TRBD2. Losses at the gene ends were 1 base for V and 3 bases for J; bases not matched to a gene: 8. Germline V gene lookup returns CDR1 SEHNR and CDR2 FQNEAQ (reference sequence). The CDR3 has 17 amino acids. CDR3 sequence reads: CASSLGSSGRLEETQYF. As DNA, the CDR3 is TGTGCCAGCAGCTTAGGGTCTAGCGGGAGATTGGAAGAGACCCAGTACTTC.

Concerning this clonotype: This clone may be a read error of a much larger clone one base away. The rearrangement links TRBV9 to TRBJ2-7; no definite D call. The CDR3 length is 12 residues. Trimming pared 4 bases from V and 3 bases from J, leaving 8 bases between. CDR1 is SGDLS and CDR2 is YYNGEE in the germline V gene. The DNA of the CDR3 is TGTGCCAGCAGCCGAGGAGACTACGAGCAGTACTTC. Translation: CASSRGDYEQYF.

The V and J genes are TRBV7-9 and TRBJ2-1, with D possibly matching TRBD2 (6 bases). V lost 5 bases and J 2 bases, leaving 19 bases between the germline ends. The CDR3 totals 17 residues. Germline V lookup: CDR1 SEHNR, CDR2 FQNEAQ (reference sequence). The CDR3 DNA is TGTGCCAGCAGCGGACCCGGGGCGGGATCCCCCTACAATGAGCAGTTCTTC. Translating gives CASSGPGAGSPYNEQFF.

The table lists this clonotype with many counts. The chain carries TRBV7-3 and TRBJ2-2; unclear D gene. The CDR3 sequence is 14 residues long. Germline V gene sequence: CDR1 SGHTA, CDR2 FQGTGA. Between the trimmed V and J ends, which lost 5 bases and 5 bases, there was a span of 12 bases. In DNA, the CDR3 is TGTGCCAGCAGCCACGACGGGCGAACCGGGGAGCTGTTTTTT. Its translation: CASSHDGRTGELFF. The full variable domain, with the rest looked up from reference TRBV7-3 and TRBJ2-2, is GAGVSQTPSNKVTEKGKYVELRCDPISGHTALYWYRQSLGQGPEFLIYFQGTGAADDSGLPNDRFFAVRPEGSVSTLKIQRTERGDSAVYLCASSHDGRTGELFFGEGSRLTVL.

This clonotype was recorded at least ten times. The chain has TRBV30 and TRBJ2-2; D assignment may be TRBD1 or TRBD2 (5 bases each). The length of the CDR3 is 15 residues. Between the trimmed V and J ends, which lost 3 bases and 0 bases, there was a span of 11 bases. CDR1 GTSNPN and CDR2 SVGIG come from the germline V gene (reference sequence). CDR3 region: CAWSTGRPNTGELFF. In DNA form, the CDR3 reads TGTGCCTGGAGCACGGGACGGCCGAACACCGGGGAGCTGTTTTTT.

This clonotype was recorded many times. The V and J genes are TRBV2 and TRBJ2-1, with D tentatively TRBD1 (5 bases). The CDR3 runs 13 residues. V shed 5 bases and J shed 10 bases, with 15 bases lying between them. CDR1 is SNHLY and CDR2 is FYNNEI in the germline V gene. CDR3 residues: CASSPQGGGEQFF. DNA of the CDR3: TGTGCCAGCAGTCCGCAGGGTGGCGGAGAGCAGTTCTTC.

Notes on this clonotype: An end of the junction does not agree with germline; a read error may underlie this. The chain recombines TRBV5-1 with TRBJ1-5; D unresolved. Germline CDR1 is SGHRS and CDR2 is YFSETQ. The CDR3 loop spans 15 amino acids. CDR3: CASSLGADGNRPQHF. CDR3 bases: TGCGCCAGCAGCTTGGGGGCTGACGGCAATCGGCCCCAGCATTTT.

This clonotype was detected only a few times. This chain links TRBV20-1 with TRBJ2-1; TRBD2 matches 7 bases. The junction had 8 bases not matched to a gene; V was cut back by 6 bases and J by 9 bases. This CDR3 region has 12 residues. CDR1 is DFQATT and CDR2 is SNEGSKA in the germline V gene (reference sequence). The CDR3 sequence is CSASAGETEQFF. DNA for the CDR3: TGCAGTGCATCGGCGGGAGAGACTGAGCAGTTCTTC.

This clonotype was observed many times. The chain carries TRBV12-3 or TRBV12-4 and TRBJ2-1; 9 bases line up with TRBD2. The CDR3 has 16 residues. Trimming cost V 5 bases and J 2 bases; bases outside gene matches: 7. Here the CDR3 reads CASSPATSGAYNEQFF. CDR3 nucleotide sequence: TGTGCCAGCAGTCCAGCGACTAGCGGTGCCTACAATGAGCAGTTCTTC.

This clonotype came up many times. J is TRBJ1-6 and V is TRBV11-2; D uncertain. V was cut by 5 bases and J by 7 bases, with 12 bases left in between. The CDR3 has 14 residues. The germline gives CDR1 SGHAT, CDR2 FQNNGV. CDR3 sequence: CASSALDANSPLHF. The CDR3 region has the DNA TGTGCCAGCAGCGCCCTAGATGCGAATTCACCCCTCCACTTT.

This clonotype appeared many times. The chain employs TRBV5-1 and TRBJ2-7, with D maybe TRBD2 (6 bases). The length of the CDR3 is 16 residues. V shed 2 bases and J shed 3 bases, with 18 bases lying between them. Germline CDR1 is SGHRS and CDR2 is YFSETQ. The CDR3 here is CASSFIRRVADYEQYF. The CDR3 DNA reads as TGCGCCAGCAGCTTTATCAGGAGGGTGGCCGACTACGAGCAGTACTTC.

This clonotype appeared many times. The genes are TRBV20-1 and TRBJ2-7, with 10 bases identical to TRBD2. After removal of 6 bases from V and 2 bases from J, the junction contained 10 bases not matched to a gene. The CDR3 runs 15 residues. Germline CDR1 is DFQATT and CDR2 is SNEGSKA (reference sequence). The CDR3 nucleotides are TGCAGTGCCATAACCGTCAGCGGGAGGGCCTACGAGCAGTACTTC. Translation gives CSAITVSGRAYEQYF.

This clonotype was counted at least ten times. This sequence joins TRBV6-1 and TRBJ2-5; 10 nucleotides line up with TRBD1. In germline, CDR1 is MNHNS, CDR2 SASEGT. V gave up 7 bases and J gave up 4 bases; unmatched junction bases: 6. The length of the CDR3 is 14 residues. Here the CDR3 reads CASNSRDRGETQYF. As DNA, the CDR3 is TGTGCCAGCAATTCCCGGGACAGGGGAGAGACCCAGTACTTC.

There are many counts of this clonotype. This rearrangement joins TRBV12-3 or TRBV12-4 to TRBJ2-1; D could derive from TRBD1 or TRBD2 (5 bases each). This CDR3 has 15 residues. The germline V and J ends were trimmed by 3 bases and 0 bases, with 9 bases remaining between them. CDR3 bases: TGTGCCAGCAGTTTCGAGGGGAGCTCCTACAATGAGCAGTTCTTC. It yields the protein CASSFEGSSYNEQFF.